Here is one TCR beta chain with its context. Trimming pared 5 bases from V and 1 base from J, leaving 14 bases between. The CDR3 is 15 residues long. Germline V lookup: CDR1 MNHEY, CDR2 SMNVEV (reference sequence). Reverse transcribed after extraction, RNA yielded cDNA as the sequencing template. The protocol was immunoSEQ multiplex PCR, while the TCRdb copy is restricted to in-frame clones and leaves out a portion. The data show fewer than 250,000 clones, more than 30% seen once. This sample is drawn from a study of CD8+ T cells in alopecia areata. Study in general: Those treated were given oral tofacitinib at 5 to 10 mg twice daily.

Treatment here: oral pan-JAK inhibitor, 5-10 mg twice daily. The sequence derives from a human donor with alopecia areata. The chain joins TRBV27 to TRBJ1-1; no firm D call. Source: CD4+ T cells sorted from blood, taken between weeks 30 and 35, from a patient treated with tofacitinib. Here the CDR3 DNA reads TGTGCCAGCAGTCTCCTTAAAACTGGGAACACTGAAGCTTTCTTT. This sequence encodes CASSLLKTGNTEAFF.